These T cell receptor beta chains were read from a single sample in a study of identical twins. TCRdb re-analysed the 5' RACE reads in MiXCR, keeping a single row per CDR3 protein. The repertoire includes hundreds of thousands of distinct CDR3 sequences, around a sixth of them detected once, and around 14% sits in the top ten. These data also featured in a second study, about T cells expressing NK-cell markers.

Sequenced input: PBMCs. These receptors all stem from a woman younger than 35 in good health. Each CDR3 is given with its conserved first and last residue. A D gene is named only where the DNA matches it firmly. Clone size is stated in some rows and not others, as once, few, many or a class when expanded.

abundance | d_gene | j_gene | v_gene | CDR3aa | CDR3nt
few | NA | TRBJ2-7 | TRBV6-4 | CASSRLSRDGSLRGGEQYF | TGTGCCAGCAGTCGACTATCGCGGGACGGATCGCTCCGGGGTGGCGAGCAGTACTTC
few | TRBD2 | TRBJ2-1 | TRBV3-1 | CASSHLRGRAHEQFF | TGTGCCAGCAGCCATCTTCGCGGGAGGGCCCATGAGCAGTTCTTC
NA | NA | TRBJ2-7 | TRBV3-1 | CASSQDHQAYEQYF | TGTGCCAGCAGCCAAGATCATCAGGCCTACGAGCAGTACTTC
few | TRBD2 | TRBJ2-3 | TRBV5-1 | CASSLGRGGESTDTQYF | TGCGCCAGCAGCTTGGGTCGGGGGGGAGAGAGCACAGATACGCAGTATTTT
few | TRBD1 | TRBJ1-1 | TRBV5-1 | CASSRTGGMNTEAFF | TGCGCCAGCAGCCGGACAGGGGGCATGAACACTGAAGCTTTCTTT
NA | NA | TRBJ2-5 | TRBV24-1 | CATSDYEETQYF | TGTGCCACCAGTGACTACGAAGAGACCCAGTACTTC
few | NA | TRBJ2-3 | TRBV18 | CASSLDDTDTQYF | TGTGCCAGCTCCCTGGACGATACAGATACGCAGTATTTT
few | NA | TRBJ2-1 | TRBV24-1 | CATAPGGQYNEQFF | TGTGCCACCGCCCCGGGGGGACAGTACAATGAGCAGTTCTTC
few | TRBD2 | TRBJ2-5 | TRBV20-1 | CSARDRSGLAGGMGVETQYF | TGCAGTGCTAGAGATCGATCGGGACTAGCGGGAGGGATGGGGGTGGAGACCCAGTACTTC
NA | TRBD1 | TRBJ2-2 | TRBV12-3/TRBV12-4 | CASSPEGATGELFF | TGTGCCAGCAGCCCCGAGGGGGCGACCGGGGAGCTGTTTTTT
few | NA | TRBJ1-4 | TRBV20-1 | CSARIRIKVPTNEKLFF | TGCAGTGCTAGAATCAGGATCAAGGTTCCAACTAATGAAAAACTGTTTTTT
NA | NA | TRBJ2-7 | TRBV5-6 | CASSFGLTGLDEQYF | TGTGCCAGCAGCTTTGGACTAACCGGCCTGGACGAGCAGTACTTC
few | NA | TRBJ2-1 | TRBV10-3 | CAISEVQRRGRFF | TGTGCCATCAGTGAGGTTCAGAGACGGGGTAGGTTCTTC
NA | NA | TRBJ2-2 | TRBV11-3 | CASSLGARYTGELFF | TGTGCCAGCAGCTTAGGGGCGCGTTACACCGGGGAGCTGTTTTTT
NA | NA | TRBJ2-3 | TRBV2 | CASTPEAASTDTQYF | TGTGCCAGCACCCCAGAGGCTGCAAGCACAGATACGCAGTATTTT
NA | NA | TRBJ1-2 | TRBV7-2 | CASSSRPGEGGYTF | TGTGCCAGCAGCTCCCGGCCAGGGGAGGGAGGCTACACCTTC
NA | NA | TRBJ2-5 | TRBV6-5 | CASSYSSQTQYF | TGTGCCAGCAGTTACTCGTCCCAGACCCAGTACTTC
few | NA | TRBJ1-1 | TRBV6-2/TRBV6-3 | CASSYSTRGWTEAFF | TGTGCCAGCAGTTACTCGACAAGGGGATGGACTGAAGCTTTCTTT
NA | NA | TRBJ2-1 | TRBV7-2 | CASSLVRGYVPRGYNEQFF | TGTGCCAGCAGCTTAGTGCGAGGCTACGTACCAAGAGGCTACAATGAGCAGTTCTTC
NA | NA | TRBJ2-5 | TRBV12-3/TRBV12-4 | CASSSPSSRPSQETQYF | TGTGCCAGCAGTTCCCCCTCTAGCCGACCCTCCCAAGAGACCCAGTACTTC
few | NA | TRBJ2-7 | TRBV11-1 | CASSVRELTYEQYF | TGTGCCAGCAGCGTTAGGGAGTTGACCTACGAGCAGTACTTC
few | TRBD2 | TRBJ2-1 | TRBV20-1 | CSAPGTSGSWYNEQFF | TGCAGTGCACCCGGGACTAGCGGGAGCTGGTACAATGAGCAGTTCTTC
many | TRBD1 | TRBJ2-7 | TRBV20-1 | CSAGQGLSYEQYF | TGCAGTGCTGGACAGGGGCTATCCTACGAGCAGTACTTC
many | NA | TRBJ1-6 | TRBV3-1 | CASNRNWGYSPLHF | TGTGCCAGCAACCGGAACTGGGGATACTCACCCCTCCACTTT
NA | NA | TRBJ2-6 | TRBV6-5 | CASSYSYESGANVLTF | TGTGCCAGCAGTTATTCTTATGAATCTGGGGCCAACGTCCTGACTTTC
few | TRBD1 | TRBJ2-7 | TRBV9 | CASSPGDRGDEQYF | TGTGCCAGCAGCCCCGGGGACAGGGGAGACGAGCAGTACTTC
few | NA | TRBJ1-2 | TRBV6-1 | CASSEAGGDYGYTF | TGTGCCAGCAGTGAAGCCGGGGGCGACTATGGCTACACCTTC
few | NA | TRBJ2-7 | TRBV19 | CASRGYKAHEQYF | TGTGCCAGTAGGGGGTACAAGGCCCACGAGCAGTACTTC
few | NA | TRBJ2-7 | TRBV7-2 | CASSLANVPYEQYF | TGTGCCAGCAGCTTAGCCAACGTCCCCTACGAGCAGTACTTC
many | NA | TRBJ2-1 | TRBV5-1 | CASSLADLGRAPYNEQFF | TGCGCCAGCAGCTTGGCCGATCTAGGTAGGGCTCCCTACAATGAGCAGTTCTTC
NA | TRBD2 | TRBJ2-1 | TRBV6-5 | CASTSLAGAGNEQFF | TGTGCCAGCACTTCACTAGCGGGAGCGGGGAATGAGCAGTTCTTC
few | NA | TRBJ1-2 | TRBV7-9 | CASSRPHNYGYTF | TGTGCCAGCAGCCGTCCCCATAACTATGGCTACACCTTC
NA | TRBD1 | TRBJ1-4 | TRBV10-3 | CAISARDRGNEKLFF | TGTGCCATCAGCGCCCGGGACAGGGGTAATGAAAAACTGTTTTTT
few | NA | TRBJ1-6 | TRBV12-3/TRBV12-4 | CASSPRGRTGRRPLHF | TGTGCCAGCAGTCCTCGAGGCAGGACCGGAAGGAGGCCCCTCCACTTT
NA | TRBD1 | TRBJ2-7 | TRBV9 | CASSGGTGTGVYEQYF | TGTGCCAGCAGCGGGGGAACCGGGACAGGGGTTTACGAGCAGTACTTC
few | NA | TRBJ1-2 | TRBV20-1 | CSAITHGYGYTF | TGCAGTGCTATTACACACGGCTATGGCTACACCTTC
few | NA | TRBJ1-1 | TRBV6-1 | CASREEQGPVLRAFF | TGTGCCAGCAGGGAAGAACAGGGACCCGTTCTTAGAGCTTTCTTT
NA | NA | TRBJ1-1 | TRBV7-6 | CASSRGGGLNTEAFF | TGTGCCAGCAGCAGAGGGGGAGGGCTGAACACTGAAGCTTTCTTT
many | NA | TRBJ2-1 | TRBV12-3/TRBV12-4 | CASSPYKFSYNEQFF | TGTGCCAGCAGTCCCTACAAGTTCTCCTACAATGAGCAGTTCTTC
few | TRBD2 | TRBJ2-1 | TRBV27 | CASSFRRGGLVYNEQFF | TGTGCCAGCAGTTTCCGAAGGGGGGGACTAGTATACAATGAGCAGTTCTTC
few | TRBD1 | TRBJ2-7 | TRBV5-1 | CASSLEDRVTYEQYF | TGCGCCAGCAGCTTGGAAGACAGGGTAACCTACGAGCAGTACTTC
few | TRBD2 | TRBJ2-1 | TRBV20-1 | CSAATGLAGGSYNEQFF | TGCAGTGCCGCCACCGGGTTAGCGGGAGGGTCCTACAATGAGCAGTTCTTC
NA | NA | TRBJ2-1 | TRBV7-9 | CASRPDEQFF | TGTGCCAGCCGCCCCGATGAGCAGTTCTTC
NA | TRBD1 | TRBJ1-6 | TRBV19 | CARDRGKQDSPLHF | TGTGCCAGGGACAGGGGGAAGCAAGATTCACCCCTCCACTTT
NA | TRBD1 | TRBJ2-7 | TRBV5-1 | CASSRTGEVAYEQYF | TGCGCCAGCAGCAGGACAGGGGAAGTTGCCTACGAGCAGTACTTC
NA | NA | TRBJ2-1 | TRBV30 | CAWQSHNEQFF | TGTGCCTGGCAATCCCACAATGAGCAGTTCTTC
few | TRBD2 | TRBJ2-1 | TRBV7-7 | CASSGGTSAYNEQFF | TGTGCCAGCAGTGGGGGAACTAGCGCCTACAATGAGCAGTTCTTC